This T cell receptor (beta chain) is from a study of T cell responses to AZD1222 COVID-19 vaccine. TCRdb keeps only in-frame clones here, not all; method: immunoSEQ multiplex PCR. Altogether about 130,000 clones are present, 89% being singletons, with the ten largest covering 4.2%. CDR1 SGHAT and CDR2 FQNNGV come from the germline V gene. There are 15 residues in the CDR3. V gave up 1 base and J gave up 0 bases, with 7 bases separating them. This clone was counted only a few times. This chain connects TRBV11-2 to TRBJ1-3; D not resolved. Sequences were derived from peripheral blood, sampled on day 0 of AZD1222 vaccination. The receptor was isolated from an adult in good health. The CDR3 DNA follows: TGTGCCAGCAGCTTAGGCACGAGCTCTGGAAACACCATATATTTT. It translates to CASSLGTSSGNTIYF.